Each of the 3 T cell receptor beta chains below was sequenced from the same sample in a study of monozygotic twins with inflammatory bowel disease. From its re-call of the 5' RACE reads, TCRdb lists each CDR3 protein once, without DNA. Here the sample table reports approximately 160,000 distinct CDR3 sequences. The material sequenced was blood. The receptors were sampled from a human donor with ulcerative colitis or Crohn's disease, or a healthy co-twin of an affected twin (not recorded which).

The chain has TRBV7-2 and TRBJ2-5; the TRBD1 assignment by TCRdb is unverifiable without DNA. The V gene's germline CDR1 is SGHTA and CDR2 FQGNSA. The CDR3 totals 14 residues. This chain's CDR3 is CASSPHRQQETQYF.

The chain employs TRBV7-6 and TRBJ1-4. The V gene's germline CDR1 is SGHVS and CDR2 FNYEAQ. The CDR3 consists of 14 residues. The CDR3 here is CASGDVRGGEKLFF.

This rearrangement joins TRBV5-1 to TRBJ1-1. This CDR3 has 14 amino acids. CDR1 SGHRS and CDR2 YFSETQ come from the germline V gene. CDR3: CASSRSQTNTEAFF. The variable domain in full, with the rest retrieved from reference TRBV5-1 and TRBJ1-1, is KAGVTQTPRYLIKTRGQQVTLSCSPISGHRSVSWYQQTPGQGLQFLFEYFSETQRNKGNFPGRFSGRQFSNSRSEMNVSTLELGDSALYLCASSRSQTNTEAFFGQGTRLTVV.